The 16 T cell receptor beta chains given below trace back to one sample, sequenced in a study of T-cell reconstitution after alpha-beta-depleted transplantation in children. General observations from the study: About two months after transplant, alpha-beta T cells reportedly came from several hundred expanded graft clones.

Unique molecular identifiers were incorporated during preparation of the TCRbeta library. TCRdb reprocessed the PCR reads with MiXCR, giving one entry per CDR3 protein. Among approximately 32,000 distinct CDR3 sequences listed, 5% to 7% were seen once. No antigen is known for these receptors. The sequencing here drew on peripheral blood, taken 60 days after TCRalphabeta/CD19-depleted stem cell transplant. These TCRs come from a child less than two years old who had a stem cell transplant for acute myeloid leukemia, so the T cells may come from the graft donor.

The table lists this clonotype with many counts. CDR3 amino acids: CAWSAPHEQFF. CDR3 DNA sequence: TGTGCCTGGAGTGCCCCCCATGAGCAGTTCTTC. This chain joins TRBV30 and TRBJ2-1, with D hard to call. Germline assignment: CDR1 GTSNPN and CDR2 SVGIG (reference sequence). The CDR3 covers 11 residues. V gave up 1 base and J gave up 8 bases, with 6 bases separating them.

This clonotype was seen repeatedly, ten times or more. The rearrangement uses TRBV6-2 or TRBV6-3 and TRBJ2-2; D possibly corresponds to TRBD1 (5 bases). The CDR3 is 17 residues long. Per germline, CDR1 MNHEY and CDR2 SVGEGT. V lost 0 bases to trimming and J lost 1 base, with 12 bases between them. The CDR3 protein is CASSYSGRGRNTGELFF. The CDR3 DNA sequence: TGTGCCAGCAGTTACTCGGGTAGGGGCCGGAACACCGGGGAGCTGTTTTTT.

This clonotype has a count of ten or more. The chain carries TRBV12-3 or TRBV12-4 and TRBJ2-6; D unclear. CDR3 length: 13 residues. Trimming removed 4 bases at V and 11 bases at J, with 12 bases between. The CDR3 here is CASSWSRVHVLTF. CDR3 in DNA: TGTGCCAGCAGTTGGTCTCGGGTCCACGTCCTGACTTTC.

Judged by abundance, this clonotype is medium-sized. The chain joins TRBV6-5 to TRBJ2-5; 12 bases line up with TRBD2. Unmatched junction bases numbered 14, after V lost 5 bases and J lost 4 bases. Germline V gene lookup returns CDR1 MNHEY and CDR2 SVGAGI. The CDR3 has 18 amino acids. CDR3 bases: TGTGCCAGCAGTCGACTATTCCCTCTAGCGGGAGGGCCAGAGACCCAGTACTTC. This translates into CASSRLFPLAGGPETQYF.

This clonotype was seen ten or more times. The V gene is TRBV12-3 or TRBV12-4, the J gene TRBJ1-5; a weak D match, TRBD1 (6 bases). The V and J ends lost 1 base and 5 bases respectively, with 12 bases between them. The CDR3 loop spans 15 amino acids. CDR3 in amino acids: CASSLEGGFYQPQHF. Here the CDR3 DNA reads TGTGCCAGCAGTTTAGAGGGGGGGTTCTATCAGCCCCAGCATTTT.

This clonotype showed up many times. CDR3 nucleotide sequence: TGTGCCACCAGCAGAAGAATGTTGGGACGGCCGAACACTGAAGCTTTCTTT. Translation: CATSRRMLGRPNTEAFF. The chain couples TRBV15 to TRBJ1-1, with D possibly being TRBD1 (5 bases). Germline CDR1 is LNHNV and CDR2 is YYDKDF (reference sequence). The CDR3 has 17 amino acids. Trimming took 2 bases from V and 1 from J, leaving 17 bases between them. The full variable domain, with the rest looked up from reference TRBV15 and TRBJ1-1, is DAMVIQNPRYQVTQFGKPVTLSCSQTLNHNVMYWYQQKSSQAPKLLFHYYDKDFNNEADTPDNFQSRRPNTSFCFLDIRSPGLGDTAMYLCATSRRMLGRPNTEAFFGQGTRLTVV.

This clonotype was detected many times. The CDR3 DNA follows: TGCGCCAGCAGCCGGTGGGACCTCGATACGCAGTATTTT. Translation gives CASSRWDLDTQYF. This chain uses TRBV4-1 with TRBJ2-3, with D perhaps given as TRBD1 or TRBD2 (5 bases each). The CDR3 extends over 13 amino acids. Germline V gives CDR1 MGHRA, CDR2 YSYEKL. Trimming took 4 bases from V and 6 from J, leaving 11 bases between them.

There are many counts of this clonotype. The V and J genes are TRBV12-3 or TRBV12-4 and TRBJ1-1, with 7 bases that match TRBD1. The CDR3 sequence is 14 residues long. Trimming took 5 bases from V and 1 from J; bases not matched to a gene: 4. The CDR3 here is CASSPWTGNTEAFF. The DNA of the CDR3 is TGTGCCAGCAGTCCTTGGACAGGGAACACTGAAGCTTTCTTT.

At least ten counts were recorded for this clonotype. This sequence joins TRBV4-3 and TRBJ2-2; D is possibly TRBD2 (6 bases). Trimming pared 0 bases from V and 7 bases from J, leaving 9 bases between. The CDR3 contains 14 residues. Per germline, CDR1 LGHNA and CDR2 YSLEER. CDR3 loop: CASSQDGGIGELFF. CDR3 DNA: TGCGCCAGCAGCCAAGATGGAGGGATCGGGGAGCTGTTTTTT.

This clonotype was seen many times. The V call is TRBV7-8, the J call TRBJ2-7; D remains unclear. The CDR3 totals 15 residues. The ends were cut back, 5 bases at V and 5 bases at J, with 19 bases in the middle. Germline V gene data show CDR1 as SGHVS and CDR2 as FQNEAQ. The CDR3: CASSPPPPRVDEQYF. CDR3 sequence (DNA): TGTGCCAGCAGCCCGCCCCCGCCCCGGGTTGACGAGCAGTACTTC.

There are many counts of this clonotype. The gene calls are TRBV20-1 and TRBJ1-1; D perhaps matches TRBD1 (5 bases). Germline loops: CDR1 DFQATT, CDR2 SNEGSKA (reference sequence). The CDR3 extends over 12 amino acids. V lost 6 bases and J 0 bases, leaving 8 bases between the germline ends. This chain's CDR3 is CSAQGVNTEAFF. The CDR3 nucleotides are TGCAGTGCCCAAGGGGTGAACACTGAAGCTTTCTTT.

This clonotype was observed many times. The DNA for the CDR3 is TGTGCCAGCAGCAGAGCCGGGGCAGGTGAAAAACTGTTTTTT. Translation gives CASSRAGAGEKLFF. The chain employs TRBV9 and TRBJ1-4, with a weak D call TRBD1 (5 bases). This CDR3 has 14 residues. Germline V gene sequence: CDR1 SGDLS, CDR2 YYNGEE. V lost 4 bases and J lost 7, with 14 bases in between.

This clonotype was counted ten times or more. The chain has TRBV15 and TRBJ2-1; D gene uncertain. The V end was cut by 1 base, the J end by 4 bases, with 5 bases between. There are 13 residues in the CDR3. CDR1 LNHNV and CDR2 YYDKDF come from the germline V gene (reference sequence). The CDR3 protein is CATSRGLYNEQFF. CDR3 coding DNA: TGTGCCACCAGCAGAGGGCTTTACAATGAGCAGTTCTTC.

In this sample, this clonotype turned up many times. V is TRBV29-1 and J is TRBJ2-4; no definite D call. The CDR3 is made up of 13 amino acids. Trimming took off 3 bases at V and 2 bases at J, with 8 bases between the two ends. Germline lookup yields CDR1 SQVTM and CDR2 ANQGSEA. Here the CDR3 reads CSVEHVPKNIQYF. For the CDR3, the DNA is TGCAGCGTTGAGCACGTGCCCAAAAACATTCAGTACTTC.

This clonotype was counted many times. The chain links TRBV7-9 to TRBJ1-2; D is unclear. The V and J ends lost 10 bases and 10 bases respectively, with 16 bases between them. The CDR3 is 11 residues long. CDR1 is SEHNR, CDR2 FQNEAQ, per germline (reference sequence). CDR3 nucleotide sequence: TGTGCCATCTCGGACCCTTCTGACTACACCTTC. It is translated as CAISDPSDYTF.

This clonotype has ten or more counts. J is TRBJ2-3 and V is TRBV11-3, with 14 nucleotides matching TRBD2. CDR3 size: 15 residues. Looked up from germline, CDR1 is SGHNT and CDR2 is YENEEA. The V gene end was trimmed by 5 bases and the J gene end by 5 bases; junction bases not matched to a gene: 3. The CDR3 protein is CASSRTSGRKDTQYF. CDR3 in DNA: TGTGCCAGCAGCCGGACTAGCGGGAGGAAAGATACGCAGTATTTT.